Listed here are 18 T cell receptor beta chains from one sample, sequenced in a study of T cells in Graves' hyperthyroidism and ophthalmopathy. Amplification yielded TCR beta CDR3 regions, with RNA transcripts as the source. Initially, a first-round RT-PCR of the TCR CDR3 employed the HTBI primer set. One entry per CDR3 protein results from TCRdb running MiXCR on the multiplex PCR reads. The profile covers about 400,000 distinct CDR3 sequences, with over 11% appearing a single time and 28% taken by the ten largest. Specimen: blood. Every receptor here comes from a man aged 45-65 years with Graves' ophthalmopathy.

This clonotype was counted at least ten times. This chain links TRBV29-1 with TRBJ1-1, with D possibly TRBD1 on 5 matching bases. CDR1 is SQVTM and CDR2 is ANQGSEA in the germline V gene. Trimming removed 2 bases at V and 2 bases at J, with 12 bases between. There are 14 residues in the CDR3. DNA of the CDR3: TGCAGCGTTGAACTTTGGGGGACCAACACTGAAGCTTTCTTT. Protein sequence: CSVELWGTNTEAFF.

This clonotype appeared a few times. The chain is built from TRBV7-3 and TRBJ2-1; D possibly uses TRBD1 or TRBD2 (7 bases each). This CDR3 spans 17 amino acids. Per germline, CDR1 SGHTA and CDR2 FQGTGA. Trimming shortened V by 9 bases and J by 2 bases, and 23 bases separated the two germline ends. The CDR3 DNA follows: TGTGCCAGGAAGAGGGGGCGGGAGAACTCGACCTACAATGAGCAGTTCTTC. Amino acid sequence: CARKRGRENSTYNEQFF. Together with reference TRBV7-3 and TRBJ2-1, the CDR3 gives the full variable domain: GAGVSQTPSNKVTEKGKYVELRCDPISGHTALYWYRQSLGQGPEFLIYFQGTGAADDSGLPNDRFFAVRPEGSVSTLKIQRTERGDSAVYLCARKRGRENSTYNEQFFGPGTRLTVL.

This clonotype appeared many times. The CDR3 DNA follows: TGTGCCAGCAGCCTAAGACTAGCGGCTACTCAAGAGACCCAGTACTTC. This codes for CASSLRLAATQETQYF. This chain joins TRBV7-8 and TRBJ2-5; 9 bases match TRBD2. Germline V lookup: CDR1 SGHVS, CDR2 FQNEAQ. The CDR3 has 16 amino acids. V lost 5 bases, J lost 2 bases, and 9 bases stayed unmatched.

This clonotype appeared many times. This CDR3 reads CACRLKNIQYF. The CDR3 bases are TGTGCCTGTCGACTGAAAAACATTCAGTACTTC. The V and J genes are TRBV30 and TRBJ2-4; D unresolved. The V gene lost 6 bases and the J gene lost 4 bases, with 7 bases spanning the gap. The CDR3 sequence is 11 residues long. Germline assignment: CDR1 GTSNPN and CDR2 SVGIG (reference sequence).

The sample holds a few counts of this clonotype. The chain joins TRBV7-6 to TRBJ1-4, with no clear D. V was clipped by 1 base and J by 0 bases, with 15 bases between them. Germline V lookup: CDR1 SGHVS, CDR2 FNYEAQ. The CDR3 is made up of 18 amino acids. CDR3 protein: CASSLEARRIATNEKLFF. The DNA for the CDR3 is TGTGCCAGCAGCTTAGAAGCCCGACGGATTGCAACTAATGAAAAACTGTTTTTT.

This clonotype occurred a few times. The chain carries TRBV29-1 and TRBJ2-1, with TRBD2 identical over 10 bases. CDR1 SQVTM and CDR2 ANQGSEA come from the germline V gene. V shed 7 bases, J shed 9 bases, and the junction held 15 bases outside the gene matches. This CDR3 is 15 amino acids long. CDR3 bases: TGCAGCGGTACCACTAGCGGGGCTCGCCAGGGTGAGCAGTTCTTC. Amino acid sequence: CSGTTSGARQGEQFF.

This clonotype came up a few times. The chain has TRBV7-9 and TRBJ2-7, with D tentatively TRBD2 (5 bases). Trimming left V 5 bases short and J 4 bases short, with 24 bases between. This CDR3 is built from 17 residues. Germline values: CDR1 SEHNR, CDR2 FQNEAQ (reference sequence). As DNA, the CDR3 is TGTGCCAGCAGCGAGAGCGGACGTACCATAGAAAAGTACGAGCAGTACTTC. Translation gives CASSESGRTIEKYEQYF.

In its sample, this clonotype was seen many times. The V gene is TRBV30, the J gene TRBJ2-7, with TRBD2 matching 14 bases. With V trimmed by 1 base and J by 4 bases, 3 bases remained unmatched. In germline, CDR1 is GTSNPN, CDR2 SVGIG (reference sequence). This CDR3 spans 15 amino acids. The DNA for the CDR3 is TGTGCCTGGAGTGCCGGGACTAGCGGGAGTTACGAGCAGTACTTC. Its translation: CAWSAGTSGSYEQYF.

The table lists this clonotype with many counts. The chain links TRBV20-1 to TRBJ2-3; 10 bases align to TRBD1. Germline V gene data show CDR1 as DFQATT and CDR2 as SNEGSKA (reference sequence). With 5 bases clipped from V and 2 bases from J, the junction kept 4 bases outside the gene matches. The CDR3 covers 14 residues. CDR3 in DNA: TGCAGTGCTCTGGACAGGGGGGACACAGATACGCAGTATTTT. Protein product: CSALDRGDTDTQYF.

This clonotype was seen ten or more times. The chain has TRBV18 and TRBJ1-1; TRBD1 might be the D (6 bases). CDR3 length equals 13 residues. V shed 1 base and J shed 5 bases, with 8 bases lying between them. Germline V gene sequence: CDR1 KGHSH, CDR2 LQKENI. The CDR3 nucleotides are TGTGCCAGCTCACCACAGGGGGGTACTGAAGCTTTCTTT. This gives the protein CASSPQGGTEAFF.

This clonotype came up many times. V usage is TRBV19 and J usage is TRBJ1-1; no firm D call. Trimming cost V 8 bases and J 0 bases, with 10 bases left between them. The CDR3 sequence is 13 residues long. Germline V gene data show CDR1 as LNHDA and CDR2 as SQIVND (reference sequence). CDR3 sequence reads: CASVTYMNTEAFF. The CDR3 DNA follows: TGTGCCAGTGTTACCTACATGAACACTGAAGCTTTCTTT. The full variable domain, with the rest looked up from reference TRBV19 and TRBJ1-1, is DGGITQSPKYLFRKEGQNVTLSCEQNLNHDAMYWYRQDPGQGLRLIYYSQIVNDFQKGDIAEGYSVSREKKESFPLTVTSAQKNPTAFYLCASVTYMNTEAFFGQGTRLTVV.

This clonotype was recorded at least ten times. The chain uses TRBV2 and TRBJ2-1, with a possible D match to TRBD2 (7 bases). Between the trimmed V and J ends, which lost 7 bases and 9 bases, there was a span of 22 bases. In germline, CDR1 is SNHLY, CDR2 FYNNEI. The CDR3 spans 15 residues. The CDR3 is CASTGAMRGRSEQFF. The CDR3 DNA reads as TGTGCCAGCACTGGGGCCATGCGGGGGCGATCTGAGCAGTTCTTC.

The sample holds a few counts of this clonotype. The genes are TRBV28 and TRBJ1-2; no definite D call. This CDR3 is 10 amino acids long. V shed 5 bases and J shed 6 bases, with 4 bases lying between them. CDR1 and CDR2 (germline): MDHEN, SYDVKM. The CDR3 sequence is CASSQNGYTF. The CDR3 DNA reads as TGTGCCAGCAGTCAGAATGGCTACACCTTC.

This clonotype showed up many times. The chain employs TRBV27 and TRBJ2-1; 16 bases align to TRBD2. The CDR3 has 18 residues. CDR1 and CDR2 from the germline V gene are MNHEY and SMNVEV (reference sequence). Trimming removed 7 bases from V and 4 bases from J; junction bases left unmatched: 10. CDR3 nucleotides: TGTGCCAGCACCATAGTGGGACTAGCGGGAGGGGCTTACAATGAGCAGTTCTTC. As protein: CASTIVGLAGGAYNEQFF.

The sample holds a few counts of this clonotype. The V and J genes are TRBV5-8 and TRBJ2-1; D is ambiguous. CDR1 and CDR2 from the germline V gene are SGHTS and YDEGEE. CDR3 length: 16 amino acids. The V gene lost 3 bases and the J gene lost 3 bases, with 16 bases spanning the gap. The CDR3 sequence is CASSWAGQRGYNEQFF. The CDR3 coding sequence is TGTGCCAGCAGCTGGGCTGGCCAAAGAGGCTACAATGAGCAGTTCTTC.

The V and J genes are TRBV7-6 and TRBJ2-7; a possible D gene is TRBD1 (5 bases). The CDR3 runs to 18 residues. V dropped 4 bases and J dropped 3 bases, with 25 bases sitting between them. The germline V gene encodes CDR1 SGHVS and CDR2 FNYEAQ. CDR3 nucleotide sequence: TGTGCCAGCAGCTCTCCACTCTCCGTCAGGGTGATGAACTACGAGCAGTACTTC. Its translation is CASSSPLSVRVMNYEQYF. The variable domain in full, completed from reference TRBV7-6 and TRBJ2-7, reads GAGVSQSPRYKVTKRGQDVALRCDPISGHVSLYWYRQALGQGPEFLTYFNYEAQQDKSGLPNDRFSAERPEGSISTLTIQRTEQRDSAMYRCASSSPLSVRVMNYEQYFGPGTRLTVT.

This clonotype was seen at least ten times. The chain recombines TRBV5-1 with TRBJ2-6; 8 positions agree with TRBD1. The germline V gene encodes CDR1 SGHRS and CDR2 YFSETQ. The CDR3 loop spans 14 amino acids. Trimming removed 4 bases from V and 4 bases from J; junction bases left unmatched: 1. For the CDR3, the DNA is TGCGCCAGCAGCCCAGGGGGCGGGGCCAACGTCCTGACTTTC. This encodes CASSPGGGANVLTF.

This clonotype has a count of ten or more. The rearrangement uses TRBV7-9 and TRBJ2-5; a weak D match, TRBD1 (6 bases). This CDR3 comprises 14 residues. Between the trimmed V and J ends, which lost 2 bases and 9 bases, there was a span of 16 bases. The germline CDR1 and CDR2 sequences are SEHNR and FQNEAQ (reference sequence). The CDR3 DNA follows: TGTGCCAGCAGCTTAATTGGACAGCTGACGGCCCAGTACTTC. Amino acid sequence: CASSLIGQLTAQYF. Full variable domain (remainder filled in from reference TRBV7-9 and TRBJ2-5): DTGVSQNPRHKITKRGQNVTFRCDPISEHNRLYWYRQTLGQGPEFLTYFQNEAQLEKSRLLSDRFSAERPKGSFSTLEIQRTEQGDSAMYLCASSLIGQLTAQYFGPGTRLLVL.